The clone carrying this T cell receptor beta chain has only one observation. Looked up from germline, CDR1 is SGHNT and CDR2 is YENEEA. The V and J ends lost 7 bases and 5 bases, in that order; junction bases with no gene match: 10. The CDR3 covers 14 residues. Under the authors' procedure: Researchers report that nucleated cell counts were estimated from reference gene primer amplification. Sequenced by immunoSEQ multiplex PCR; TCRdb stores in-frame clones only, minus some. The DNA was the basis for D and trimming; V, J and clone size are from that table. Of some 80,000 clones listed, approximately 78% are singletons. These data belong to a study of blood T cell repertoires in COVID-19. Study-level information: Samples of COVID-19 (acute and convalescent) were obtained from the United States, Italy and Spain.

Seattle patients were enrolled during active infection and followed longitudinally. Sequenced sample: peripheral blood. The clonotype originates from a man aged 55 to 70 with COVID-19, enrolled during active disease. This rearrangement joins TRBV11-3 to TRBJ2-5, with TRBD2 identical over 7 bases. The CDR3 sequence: CASTGPIAGETQYF. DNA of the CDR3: TGTGCCAGCACCGGGCCCATAGCGGGCGAGACCCAGTACTTC.